The clone carrying this T cell receptor (beta chain) showed up just once. What it recognizes is unknown. V trimming: 6 bases; J trimming: 3 bases; junction bases outside the gene matches: 4. There are 15 residues in the CDR3. Germline-derived CDR1 and CDR2 are MNHEY and SMNVEV (reference sequence). The data derive from a study of shared clonotypes between healthy human individuals. Study summary: Three plates were used per donor for CD4 naive, three for CD4 memory, two for CD8 naive and one for CD8 memory.

CD45RA-negative memory and CD45RA+ naive subsets were split from the CD4+ cells. Produced via immunoSEQ multiplex PCR; TCRdb's table is partial and in-frame only. The sample lists a few million clones, approximately 93% occurring once. Study results and limitations: Generation of non-shared clonotypes was less probable than generation of clonotypes shared by all four donors. The study found roughly 5% of naive CD4 clonotypes shared across a few donors.

The sample was naive CD4+ T cells from PBMCs. Subset here: CD45RA+ positively selected. The sequence was obtained from a man younger than 30 in good health. Some clones in this sample may be carry-over from other donors' samples. The chain employs TRBV27 and TRBJ2-1, with TRBD1 identical over 11 bases. CDR3 in amino acids: CASREGQGDYNEQFF. DNA for the CDR3: TGTGCCAGCAGAGAGGGACAGGGGGACTACAATGAGCAGTTCTTC.